The entry below describes one TCR beta chain. Other DNA sequences from this sample encode an identical CDR3 as well. CDR3 size: 13 residues. V lost 3 bases and J 3 bases, leaving 8 bases between the germline ends. CDR1 is SGHAT, CDR2 FQNNGV, per germline. This entry comes from a study of blood T cell repertoires in COVID-19. Study details: Acute-phase and convalescent COVID-19 samples originated in the United States, Italy and Spain. PBMCs, B-cell-depleted T cells, or T cells provided the cDNA or gDNA that made up the material.

In the study's own analysis: Amplification of reference gene primers was used by the study to estimate nucleated cell counts. The data were produced by immunoSEQ multiplex PCR, yet TCRdb's version contains in-frame clones alone and is incomplete. For V, J and clone size, that table is used; D and trimming come from the DNA. The sample includes about 200,000 clones, roughly 85% of them seen just once. This TCR was sampled from an elderly woman with acute or convalescent COVID-19. The chain combines TRBV11-2 with TRBJ1-2; D uncertain. Sequencing was performed on peripheral blood. In DNA, the CDR3 is TGTGCCAGCAGCTTGACCGGGGACTATGGCTACACCTTC. This gives the protein CASSLTGDYGYTF.